The clone carrying this T cell receptor (beta chain) was counted ten times or more. The source material, RNA transcripts, was used to amplify TCR beta CDR3 regions. Using the HTBI primer set, a first-round RT-PCR was run on the TCR CDR3. TCRdb fed the multiplex PCR reads into MiXCR, producing one record per CDR3 protein. The profile covers hundreds of thousands of distinct CDR3 sequences, with about 15% appearing a single time and around 4% taken by the ten largest. This record comes from a study of T cells in Graves' hyperthyroidism and ophthalmopathy. CDR3 length equals 13 residues. The V end lost 5 bases, the J end lost 0 bases, and 7 bases lay between the germline ends.

This clonotype was sampled from a woman between 35 and 50 years old with Graves' ophthalmopathy. V is TRBV12-3 or TRBV12-4 and J is TRBJ1-1; D remains unclear. Sequencing was carried out using blood. This CDR3 reads CASSALLNTEAFF. The CDR3 DNA reads TGTGCCAGCAGTGCCCTCTTGAACACTGAAGCTTTCTTT.